The next 7 T cell receptor beta chains were all read from a single sample in a study of T cells in tuberculosis. Generated by immunoSEQ multiplex PCR, the TCRdb table keeps only in-frame clones and is missing some. The table records around 45,000 clones, around 94% of them present only once. Sequencing was done on a sample of PBMCs. The origin of the receptors is a donor aged 10-29 years with latent tuberculosis or without tuberculosis infection. Some clones in this sample may be carry-over from other donors' samples.

V is TRBV7-9 and J is TRBJ2-7, with D possibly matching TRBD2 (6 bases). Germline assignment: CDR1 SEHNR and CDR2 FQNEAQ (reference sequence). V lost 0 bases and J lost 7, with 7 bases in between. This CDR3 has 12 residues. This CDR3 reads CASSLAGGEQYF. The CDR3 coding sequence is TGTGCCAGCAGCTTAGCGGGGGGAGAGCAGTACTTC.

The V and J genes are TRBV5-1 and TRBJ1-1; D not resolved. The CDR3 consists of 11 residues. V was clipped by 5 bases and J by 3 bases, with 5 bases between them. Germline V CDR1 and CDR2: SGHRS, YFSETQ. In DNA form, the CDR3 reads TGCGCCAGCAGGGCAGACACTGAAGCTTTCTTT. Protein sequence: CASRADTEAFF.

The chain couples TRBV5-1 to TRBJ2-7, with TRBD2 matching over 13 bases. The CDR3 loop spans 16 amino acids. Germline CDR1 and CDR2: SGHRS and YFSETQ. The V and J ends lost 4 bases and 4 bases, in that order; junction bases with no gene match: 8. The CDR3 sequence is CASSQTSGRARYEQYF. The CDR3 DNA follows: TGCGCCAGCAGCCAAACTAGCGGGAGGGCCCGGTACGAGCAGTACTTC.

V usage is TRBV7-9 and J usage is TRBJ2-3; 7 bases fit TRBD2. The V gene's germline CDR1 is SEHNR and CDR2 FQNEAQ (reference sequence). The CDR3 runs 16 residues. J gave up 10 bases and V 5 bases, and 18 bases lay outside the gene matches. CDR3 coding DNA: TGTGCCAGCAGCCCCACGACTTGGCGGGAGCGCCCCTCGCAGTATTTT. It encodes CASSPTTWRERPSQYF. Drawing the rest from reference TRBV7-9 and TRBJ2-3, the complete variable domain is DTGVSQNPRHKITKRGQNVTFRCDPISEHNRLYWYRQTLGQGPEFLTYFQNEAQLEKSRLLSDRFSAERPKGSFSTLEIQRTEQGDSAMYLCASSPTTWRERPSQYFGPGTRLTVL.

This chain joins TRBV5-1 and TRBJ1-1; possibly TRBD1 for D (5 bases). Deletions cut 4 bases from V and 2 bases from J, with 15 bases between. The CDR3 is 15 residues long. Per the germline V gene, CDR1 is SGHRS and CDR2 is YFSETQ. The CDR3 DNA follows: TGCGCCAGCAGCCTCAGTAAGACAGTAAACACTGAAGCTTTCTTT. It is translated as CASSLSKTVNTEAFF.

The V call is TRBV6-5, the J call TRBJ2-1; TRBD2 agrees at 7 bases. Trimming removed 2 bases from V and 1 base from J; junction bases left unmatched: 5. Germline CDR1 is MNHEY and CDR2 is SVGAGI. CDR3 length equals 16 residues. The CDR3 region has the DNA TGTGCCAGCAGTTACATGCTAGCGGAGTCCTACAATGAGCAGTTCTTC. Translated, it gives CASSYMLAESYNEQFF.

J is TRBJ1-5 and V is TRBV28, with 10 bases aligning to TRBD1. V gave up 10 bases and J gave up 6 bases; unmatched junction bases: 9. The CDR3 is made up of 14 amino acids. Germline assignment: CDR1 MDHEN and CDR2 SYDVKM. This CDR3 reads CAISGQGNFQPQHF. DNA of the CDR3: TGTGCCATCTCGGGACAGGGGAATTTTCAGCCCCAGCATTTT.